The 16 T cell receptor beta chains below all came from one sample that was sequenced in a study of cytomegalovirus exposure and HLA in healthy donors. PCR employed 60 Vbeta and 13 Jbeta primers. Profiled with immunoSEQ multiplex PCR; TCRdb holds only in-frame clones, not every one. This sample has fewer than 90,000 clones, with 75% to 80% found just once. The sample consisted of PBMCs. The receptor set was obtained from a female donor in good health and CMV-seronegative.

The genes are TRBV7-9 and TRBJ2-7; TRBD1 agrees at 7 bases. V shed 1 base and J 5 bases; nucleotides not matched to a gene: 5. This CDR3 has 14 residues. In germline, CDR1 is SEHNR, CDR2 FQNEAQ (reference sequence). The CDR3 DNA is TGTGCCAGCAGCTTAGTCAGGGGGAGCGACGAGCAGTACTTC. Its protein is CASSLVRGSDEQYF. Together with reference TRBV7-9 and TRBJ2-7, the CDR3 gives the full variable domain: DTGVSQNPRHKITKRGQNVTFRCDPISEHNRLYWYRQTLGQGPEFLTYFQNEAQLEKSRLLSDRFSAERPKGSFSTLEIQRTEQGDSAMYLCASSLVRGSDEQYFGPGTRLTVT.

The genes are TRBV7-9 and TRBJ1-4, with TRBD1 matching 9 bases. This CDR3 spans 16 amino acids. Trimming cost V 5 bases and J 5 bases; bases outside gene matches: 9. From germline, CDR1 is SEHNR and CDR2 FQNEAQ (reference sequence). The chain's CDR3 is CASSPLNRGLNEKLFF. DNA for the CDR3: TGTGCCAGCAGCCCTCTTAACAGGGGGCTGAATGAAAAACTGTTTTTT.

The rearrangement uses TRBV18 and TRBJ2-5; 10 nucleotides agree with TRBD1. Germline trimming cut 2 bases from V and 3 bases from J; bases unmatched to any gene: 3. The CDR3 runs 15 residues. Germline V gene data show CDR1 as KGHSH and CDR2 as LQKENI. CDR3 in amino acids: CASSPVGTGEETQYF. Written as DNA, the CDR3 is TGTGCCAGCTCACCAGTCGGGACAGGGGAAGAGACCCAGTACTTC.

The chain combines TRBV7-2 with TRBJ2-7; D is unresolved. Trimming took 1 base from V and 2 from J, leaving 9 bases between them. CDR3 length equals 14 residues. Germline CDR1 SGHTA, CDR2 FQGNSA. In DNA form, the CDR3 reads TGTGCCAGCAGCTTAGATCACAGTCCCTACGAGCAGTACTTC. Its translation is CASSLDHSPYEQYF.

The rearrangement links TRBV5-1 to TRBJ1-1; 7 bases are shared with TRBD1. The CDR3 contains 14 residues. CDR1 SGHRS and CDR2 YFSETQ come from the germline V gene. Unmatched junction bases numbered 7, after V lost 4 bases and J lost 4 bases. CDR3 sequence (DNA): TGCGCCAGCAGCCTACAGGGGATGGGCACTGAAGCTTTCTTT. Protein sequence: CASSLQGMGTEAFF.

This chain connects TRBV5-8 to TRBJ2-1; D is perhaps TRBD2 (5 bases). Germline V gene lookup returns CDR1 SGHTS and CDR2 YDEGEE. V was clipped by 0 bases and J by 8 bases, with 12 bases between them. The CDR3 is 14 residues long. The CDR3: CASSLDRDRDEQFF. CDR3 DNA sequence: TGTGCCAGCAGCTTGGATCGGGATAGGGATGAGCAGTTCTTC.

The CDR3 region has the DNA TGTGCCAGCAGGAGGACAGCAGATACGCAGTATTTT. It translates to CASRRTADTQYF. This sequence joins TRBV6-5 and TRBJ2-3; the D gene is possibly TRBD1 (6 bases). The V end was cut by 6 bases, the J end by 4 bases, with 8 bases between. Germline CDR1 is MNHEY and CDR2 is SVGAGI. The CDR3 covers 12 residues.

This chain joins TRBV30 and TRBJ2-2; D unclear. V was trimmed by 2 bases and J by 9 bases, leaving 10 bases between them. This CDR3 has 12 residues. Germline values: CDR1 GTSNPN, CDR2 SVGIG (reference sequence). The CDR3 region has the DNA TGTGCCTGGAGTACAGACGGAAGGGAGCTGTTTTTT. Its translation: CAWSTDGRELFF. The full variable domain, with the rest looked up from reference TRBV30 and TRBJ2-2, is SQTIHQWPATLVQPVGSPLSLECTVEGTSNPNLYWYRQAAGRGLQLLFYSVGIGQISSEVPQNLSASRPQDRQFILSSKKLLLSDSGFYLCAWSTDGRELFFGEGSRLTVL.

The chain couples TRBV19 to TRBJ1-2, with 8 bases that match TRBD1. J lost 4 bases, V lost 3 bases, and 4 bases had no gene match. Germline lookup yields CDR1 LNHDA and CDR2 SQIVND (reference sequence). CDR3 size: 14 residues. The DNA of the CDR3 is TGTGCCAGTAGTATGACAGGGGTGGCCTATGGCTACACCTTC. Protein: CASSMTGVAYGYTF.

The chain is built from TRBV25-1 and TRBJ1-1, with TRBD1 as a possible D gene (6 bases). The CDR3 has 11 residues. The germline gives CDR1 MGHDK, CDR2 SYGVNS. The V and J ends lost 6 bases and 11 bases respectively, with 13 bases between them. The CDR3 spells CASSWGLLAFF. Written as DNA, the CDR3 is TGTGCCAGCAGCTGGGGGCTGCTGGCTTTCTTT.

The CDR3 DNA reads TGTGCCAGCAGTTTATCGGGCCTGCAGGGGACCCACGAGCAGTACTTC. This encodes CASSLSGLQGTHEQYF. The chain joins TRBV27 to TRBJ2-7; a weak D match, TRBD1 (6 bases). V lost 0 bases to trimming and J lost 5 bases, with 17 bases between them. Germline CDR1 reads MNHEY; CDR2 reads SMNVEV (reference sequence). CDR3 length: 16 residues.

A single count supports this clone. The chain links TRBV28 to TRBJ2-2; D gene ambiguous. Germline CDR1 and CDR2: MDHEN and SYDVKM. The V end was cut by 2 bases, the J end by 4 bases, with 11 bases between. The CDR3 extends over 15 amino acids. CDR3 region: CASSLRLVITGELFF. DNA of the CDR3: TGTGCCAGCAGTTTACGGCTAGTTATCACCGGGGAGCTGTTTTTT.

The chain couples TRBV7-2 to TRBJ2-7, with 9 bases identical to TRBD1. CDR1 is SGHTA and CDR2 is FQGNSA in the germline V gene. This CDR3 spans 17 amino acids. The ends lost 0 bases at V and 6 bases at J; junction bases unmatched: 12. The CDR3 loop reads CASSLANPGQGVSEQYF. The CDR3 DNA follows: TGTGCCAGCAGCTTAGCCAATCCGGGACAGGGTGTATCCGAGCAGTACTTC.

V is TRBV7-2 and J is TRBJ1-5; D possibly corresponds to TRBD1 (5 bases). Trimming left V 5 bases short and J 5 bases short, with 10 bases between. This CDR3 has 13 residues. In germline, CDR1 is SGHTA, CDR2 FQGNSA. The CDR3 here is CASSVGGDQPQHF. CDR3 coding DNA: TGTGCCAGCAGCGTCGGGGGGGATCAGCCCCAGCATTTT.

V and J are TRBV2 and TRBJ2-1; no reliable D call. The ends were cut back, 2 bases at V and 12 bases at J, with 11 bases in the middle. CDR3 length: 12 amino acids. Germline V CDR1 and CDR2: SNHLY, FYNNEI. CDR3 protein: CASSESFQVQFF. The CDR3 bases are TGTGCCAGCAGTGAATCCTTCCAGGTGCAGTTCTTC.

This clone occurred once. V usage is TRBV19 and J usage is TRBJ1-1, with TRBD1 matching over 8 bases. The trim removed 5 bases at V and 5 bases at J, leaving 10 bases unmatched. Germline loops: CDR1 LNHDA, CDR2 SQIVND (reference sequence). This CDR3 has 15 residues. The CDR3 DNA reads as TGTGCCAGTAGTCCGATGGACAGGGTGGAGACTGAAGCTTTCTTT. Its translation: CASSPMDRVETEAFF.